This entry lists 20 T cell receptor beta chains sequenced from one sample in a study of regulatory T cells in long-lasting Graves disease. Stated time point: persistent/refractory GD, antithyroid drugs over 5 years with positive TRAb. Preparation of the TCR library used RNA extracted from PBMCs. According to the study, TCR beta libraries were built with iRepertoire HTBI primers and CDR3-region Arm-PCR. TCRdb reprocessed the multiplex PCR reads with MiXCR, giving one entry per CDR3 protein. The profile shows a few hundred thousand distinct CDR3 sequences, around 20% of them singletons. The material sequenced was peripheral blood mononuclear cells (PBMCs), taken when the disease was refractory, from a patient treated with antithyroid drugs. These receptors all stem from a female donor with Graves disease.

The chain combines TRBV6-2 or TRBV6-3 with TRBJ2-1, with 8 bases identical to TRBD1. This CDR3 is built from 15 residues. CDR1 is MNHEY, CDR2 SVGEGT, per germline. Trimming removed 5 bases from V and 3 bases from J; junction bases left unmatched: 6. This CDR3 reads CASSGGTGFYNEQFF. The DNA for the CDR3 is TGTGCCAGCAGTGGCGGGACAGGATTCTACAATGAGCAGTTCTTC.

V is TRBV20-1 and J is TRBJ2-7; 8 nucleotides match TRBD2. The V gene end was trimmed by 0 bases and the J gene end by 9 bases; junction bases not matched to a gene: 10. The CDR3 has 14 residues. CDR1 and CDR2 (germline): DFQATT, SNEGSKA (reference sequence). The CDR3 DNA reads TGCAGTGCTAGAGATCAGGGACTAGACATACGGCAGTACTTC. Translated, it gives CSARDQGLDIRQYF.

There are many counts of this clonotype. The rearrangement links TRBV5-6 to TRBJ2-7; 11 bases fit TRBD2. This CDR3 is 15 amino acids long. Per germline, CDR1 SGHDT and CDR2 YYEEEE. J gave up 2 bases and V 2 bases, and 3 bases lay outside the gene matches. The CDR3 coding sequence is TGTGCCAGCAGCTTAGAACTAGCGGGGGCCTACGAGCAGTACTTC. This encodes CASSLELAGAYEQYF.

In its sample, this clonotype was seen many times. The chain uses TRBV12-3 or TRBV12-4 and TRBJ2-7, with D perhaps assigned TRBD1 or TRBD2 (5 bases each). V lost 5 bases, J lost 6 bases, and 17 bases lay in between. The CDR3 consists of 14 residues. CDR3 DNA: TGTGCCAGCAGTCGGGACGGAGCGGCGTCCGAGCAGTACTTC. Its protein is CASSRDGAASEQYF.

In DNA, the CDR3 is TGCAGTGCTATCGGGACTAGCGGGAGAAATGAGCAGTTCTTC. Amino acid sequence: CSAIGTSGRNEQFF. This chain joins TRBV20-1 and TRBJ2-1; TRBD2 agrees at 14 bases. The CDR3 spans 14 residues. In germline, CDR1 is DFQATT, CDR2 SNEGSKA (reference sequence). The trim removed 4 bases at V and 7 bases at J, leaving 3 bases unmatched.

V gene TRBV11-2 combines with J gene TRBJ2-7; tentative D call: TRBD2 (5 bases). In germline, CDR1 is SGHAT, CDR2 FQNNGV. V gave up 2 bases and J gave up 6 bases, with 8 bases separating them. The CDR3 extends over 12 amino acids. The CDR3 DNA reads TGTGCCAGCAGCTTACGACTACCCGAGCAGTACTTC. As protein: CASSLRLPEQYF.

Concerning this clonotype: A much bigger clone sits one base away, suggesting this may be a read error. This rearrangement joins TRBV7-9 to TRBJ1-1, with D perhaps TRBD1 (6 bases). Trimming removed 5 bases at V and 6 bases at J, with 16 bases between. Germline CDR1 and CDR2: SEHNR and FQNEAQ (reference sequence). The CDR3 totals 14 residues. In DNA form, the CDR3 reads TGTGCCAGCAGCACCGGGACAAAAGGGGCTGAAGCTTTCTTT. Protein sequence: CASSTGTKGAEAFF.

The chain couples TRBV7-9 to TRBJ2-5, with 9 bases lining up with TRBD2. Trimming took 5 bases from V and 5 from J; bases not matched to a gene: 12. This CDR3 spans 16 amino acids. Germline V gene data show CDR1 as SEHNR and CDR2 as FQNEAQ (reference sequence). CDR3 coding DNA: TGTGCCAGCAGCCCCGATCGGCTAGCGGGGTTCGAGACCCAGTACTTC. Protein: CASSPDRLAGFETQYF.

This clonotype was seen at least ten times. CDR3 in amino acids: CASAAGENTEAFF. The DNA of the CDR3 is TGTGCCAGCGCTGCCGGGGAAAACACTGAAGCTTTCTTT. V is TRBV6-1 and J is TRBJ1-1; D not certain. V was shortened by 8 bases and J by 2 bases, with 12 bases between the two germline ends. Germline CDR1 MNHNS, CDR2 SASEGT. The CDR3 totals 13 residues.

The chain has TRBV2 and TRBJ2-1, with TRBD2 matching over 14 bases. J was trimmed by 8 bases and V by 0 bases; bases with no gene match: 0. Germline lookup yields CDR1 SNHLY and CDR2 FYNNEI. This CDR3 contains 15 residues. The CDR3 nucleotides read TGTGCCAGCAGTGAAGCGACTAGCGGGAGGGATGAGCAGTTCTTC. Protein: CASSEATSGRDEQFF. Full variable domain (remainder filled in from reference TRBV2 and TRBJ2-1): EPEVTQTPSHQVTQMGQEVILRCVPISNHLYFYWYRQILGQKVEFLVSFYNNEISEKSEIFDDQFSVERPDGSNFTLKIRSTKLEDSAMYFCASSEATSGRDEQFFGPGTRLTVL.

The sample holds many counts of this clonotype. The CDR3 nucleotides read TGTGCCAGCAGGGCTTCCGGGGAGCTGTTTTTT. Protein product: CASRASGELFF. The chain links TRBV2 to TRBJ2-2; D unclear. The CDR3 is made up of 11 amino acids. The germline V and J ends were trimmed by 6 bases and 6 bases, with 5 bases remaining between them. CDR1 SNHLY and CDR2 FYNNEI come from the germline V gene.

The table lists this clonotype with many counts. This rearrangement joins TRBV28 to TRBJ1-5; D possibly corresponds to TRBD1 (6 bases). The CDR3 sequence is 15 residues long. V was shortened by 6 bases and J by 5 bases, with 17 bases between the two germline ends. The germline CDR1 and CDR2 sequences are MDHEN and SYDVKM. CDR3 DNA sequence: TGTGCCAGCAGACAAGGGGGGGACGGTTATCAGCCCCAGCATTTT. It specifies CASRQGGDGYQPQHF.

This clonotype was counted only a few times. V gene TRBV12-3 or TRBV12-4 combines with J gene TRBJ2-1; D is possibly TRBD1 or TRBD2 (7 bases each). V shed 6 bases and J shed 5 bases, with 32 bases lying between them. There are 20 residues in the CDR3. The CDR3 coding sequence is TGTGCCAGCAGCCCTGAACAGGGGAGAATTGGCGGGAGTACCAACAATGAGCAGTTCTTC. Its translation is CASSPEQGRIGGSTNNEQFF.

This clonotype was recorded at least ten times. In DNA, the CDR3 is TGTGCCAGCAGTGAAGATGACACCGTCATCGAGCAGTACTTC. This gives the protein CASSEDDTVIEQYF. J is TRBJ2-7 and V is TRBV2; D ambiguous. Trimming pared 1 base from V and 6 bases from J, leaving 13 bases between. The germline V gene has CDR1 SNHLY and CDR2 FYNNEI. The CDR3 loop spans 14 amino acids.

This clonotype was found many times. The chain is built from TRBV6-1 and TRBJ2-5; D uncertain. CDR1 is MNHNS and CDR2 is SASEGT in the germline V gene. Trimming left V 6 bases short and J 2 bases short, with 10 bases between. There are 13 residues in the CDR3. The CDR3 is CASRPRLQETQYF. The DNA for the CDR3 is TGTGCCAGCAGGCCGCGGCTGCAAGAGACCCAGTACTTC.

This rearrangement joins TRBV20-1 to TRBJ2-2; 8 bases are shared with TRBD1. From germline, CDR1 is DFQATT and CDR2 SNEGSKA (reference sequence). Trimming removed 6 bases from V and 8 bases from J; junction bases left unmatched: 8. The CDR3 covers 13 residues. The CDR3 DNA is TGCAGTGCCAAAATGACAGGGGTGGGGGAGCTGTTTTTT. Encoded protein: CSAKMTGVGELFF.

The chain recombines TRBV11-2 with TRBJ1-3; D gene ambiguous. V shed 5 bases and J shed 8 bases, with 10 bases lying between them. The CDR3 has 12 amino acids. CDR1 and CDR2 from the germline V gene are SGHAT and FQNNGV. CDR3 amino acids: CASSLPSDTIYF. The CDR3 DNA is TGTGCCAGCAGCCTCCCCAGTGACACCATATATTTT.

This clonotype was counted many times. The DNA of the CDR3 is TGTGCCTGGAGTGTACTCGGCGAGCAGTACTTC. Its translation is CAWSVLGEQYF. The genes are TRBV30 and TRBJ2-7; D gene unclear. Germline V gives CDR1 GTSNPN, CDR2 SVGIG (reference sequence). Trimming left V 0 bases short and J 6 bases short, with 6 bases between. The CDR3 runs to 11 residues. Variable domain in full (rest from reference TRBV30 and TRBJ2-7): SQTIHQWPATLVQPVGSPLSLECTVEGTSNPNLYWYRQAAGRGLQLLFYSVGIGQISSEVPQNLSASRPQDRQFILSSKKLLLSDSGFYLCAWSVLGEQYFGPGTRLTVT.

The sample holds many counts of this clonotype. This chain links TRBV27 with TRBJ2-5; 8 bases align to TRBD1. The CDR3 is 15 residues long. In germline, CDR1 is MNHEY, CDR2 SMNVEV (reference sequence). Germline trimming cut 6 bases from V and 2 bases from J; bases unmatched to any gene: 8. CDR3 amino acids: CASRAGQVSQETQYF. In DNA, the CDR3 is TGTGCCAGCAGGGCGGGACAGGTGTCTCAAGAGACCCAGTACTTC.

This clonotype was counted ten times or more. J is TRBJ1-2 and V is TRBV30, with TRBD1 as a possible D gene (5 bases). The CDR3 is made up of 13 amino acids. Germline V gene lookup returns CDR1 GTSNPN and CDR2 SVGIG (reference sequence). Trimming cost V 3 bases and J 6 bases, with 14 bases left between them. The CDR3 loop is CAWSRGPSDGYTF. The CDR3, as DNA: TGTGCCTGGAGCCGGGGACCTTCCGATGGCTACACCTTC.